The 6 T cell receptor beta chains listed next were all sequenced from one sample in a study of CD8 T cells in ankylosing spondylitis. Using its own MiXCR run on the 5' RACE reads, TCRdb lists one record per CDR3 protein. The repertoire holds 50,000 to 60,000 distinct CDR3 sequences, with about 7.8% as singletons. Input material: blood, either unsorted or a sorted T cell fraction (not recorded which). Source of these receptors: a female donor with ankylosing spondylitis or in good health (not recorded which).

This clonotype has a count of ten or more. J is TRBJ1-1 and V is TRBV4-1, with D perhaps matching TRBD1 (6 bases). This CDR3 comprises 14 residues. Germline V lookup: CDR1 MGHRA, CDR2 YSYEKL. The V gene lost 4 bases and the J gene lost 0 bases, with 9 bases spanning the gap. In DNA, the CDR3 is TGCGCCAGCAGCCCAACAGGGTTGAACACTGAAGCTTTCTTT. Protein sequence: CASSPTGLNTEAFF.

The sample holds many counts of this clonotype. This chain uses TRBV28 with TRBJ2-1, with D unresolved. Per germline, CDR1 MDHEN and CDR2 SYDVKM. The CDR3 has 12 amino acids. V lost 10 bases and J lost 3, with 10 bases in between. CDR3 region: CATGSNYNEQFF. The CDR3 bases are TGTGCCACCGGCTCGAACTACAATGAGCAGTTCTTC.

At least ten counts were recorded for this clonotype. The chain joins TRBV12-3 or TRBV12-4 to TRBJ1-2; 7 bases match TRBD1. The CDR3 runs 16 residues. V was clipped by 3 bases and J by 2 bases; unmatched bases: 9. Here the CDR3 reads CASSFRLGQPNYGYTF. The DNA of the CDR3 is TGTGCCAGCAGTTTCAGGCTGGGACAGCCAAACTATGGCTACACCTTC.

At least ten counts were recorded for this clonotype. This chain links TRBV5-1 with TRBJ2-1; 7 bases align to TRBD1. The CDR3 totals 17 residues. V shed 0 bases, J shed 3 bases, and the junction held 9 bases outside the gene matches. The V gene's germline CDR1 is SGHRS and CDR2 YFSETQ. The CDR3 region has the DNA TGCGCCAGCAGCTTGGTCTCGACAGGGATGGGCTACAATGAGCAGTTCTTC. Translation: CASSLVSTGMGYNEQFF.

Only a few counts were recorded for this clonotype. The genes are TRBV7-9 and TRBJ2-3; a possible D gene is TRBD2 (5 bases). CDR3 length equals 13 residues. With 7 bases removed from V and 9 bases from J, the gap between germline ends came to 17 bases. The germline V gene has CDR1 SEHNR and CDR2 FQNEAQ (reference sequence). Here the CDR3 DNA reads TGTGCCAGCATCCCGGGGATGAGGGAGACGCAGTATTTT. The encoded protein is CASIPGMRETQYF.

There are many counts of this clonotype. V usage is TRBV6-6 and J usage is TRBJ1-3; 8 nucleotides line up with TRBD1. The CDR3 totals 17 residues. Germline assignment: CDR1 MNHNY and CDR2 SVGAGI (reference sequence). Trimming at V came to 0 bases and at J to 2 bases, leaving 6 bases not matched to a gene. The CDR3 DNA is TGTGCCAGCAGTTACTCGGGACAGGTGGGCCCTGGAAACACCATATATTTT. It specifies CASSYSGQVGPGNTIYF.